These T cell receptor beta chains were read from a single sample in a study of T-cell memory formation after mild COVID-19. TCRdb reprocessed the 5' RACE reads with MiXCR, giving one entry per CDR3 protein. The profile covers around 200,000 distinct CDR3 sequences, with about 11% appearing a single time and 2.5% to 3.5% taken by the ten largest. The specimen sequenced was PBMCs or a T cell subset sorted from them (not recorded which). These receptors were collected from a man aged 18 to 35 who had mild COVID-19 (a few samples of this study predate the infection). Cell type and time point are not known. Both conserved end residues are part of each CDR3. D genes are given only for firm matches. A clone size is listed for some rows: how often the clone was seen (once, few, many), or a class if it is expanded.

CDR3nt,CDR3aa,d_gene,j_gene,abundance,v_gene
TGTGCCAGCAGTTGGGGGGGAGGTCAGCCCCAGCATTTT,CASSWGGGQPQHF,NA,TRBJ1-5,few,TRBV6-2/TRBV6-3
TGCGCCAGCAGCGCGATGAGGCAGGGGGCAAGTCGAGAGACCCAGTACTTC,CASSAMRQGASRETQYF,TRBD1,TRBJ2-5,NA,TRBV5-1
TGTGCCAGCGAGGGTATCCCGAACACTGAAGCTTTCTTT,CASEGIPNTEAFF,NA,TRBJ1-1,NA,TRBV2
TGTGCCAGCAGCGTAGTGGCGACAGATACGCAGTATTTT,CASSVVATDTQYF,NA,TRBJ2-3,NA,TRBV9
TGTGCCAGCAGCGAGCAACAGGGGAACTCACCCCTCCACTTT,CASSEQQGNSPLHF,TRBD1,TRBJ1-6,NA,TRBV25-1
TGCAGTGCTAGACTAGCGGGGGTTGCTAGCACAGATACGCAGTATTTT,CSARLAGVASTDTQYF,TRBD2,TRBJ2-3,few,TRBV20-1
TGTGCCACCCGACAGACCCAAGAGACCCAGTACTTC,CATRQTQETQYF,NA,TRBJ2-5,NA,TRBV19
TGCGCCAGCAGCTTGGACAGGGGTGGCTACACCTTC,CASSLDRGGYTF,TRBD1,TRBJ1-2,few,TRBV5-1
TGTGCCAGCAGCTTTTTAATGGAGGCTGAAGCTTTCTTT,CASSFLMEAEAFF,NA,TRBJ1-1,few,TRBV7-9
TGTGCTAGCAGCCCCTCGGGGGTATTCGGAGAGACCCAGTACTTC,CASSPSGVFGETQYF,NA,TRBJ2-5,NA,TRBV7-7
TGTGCCAGCAGTTCACTGGCGGGTCCCCTGCGACACAATGAGCAGTTCTTC,CASSSLAGPLRHNEQFF,NA,TRBJ2-1,NA,TRBV6-5
TGCGCCAGCAGCTCGATGCCCAGCGGGAGCTCCTACGAGCAGTACTTC,CASSSMPSGSSYEQYF,TRBD2,TRBJ2-7,NA,TRBV5-1
TGCAGTGCCCCGACTAGCGGGCCGGCAGATACGCAGTATTTT,CSAPTSGPADTQYF,TRBD2,TRBJ2-3,few,TRBV20-1
TGTGCCAGCAGCCAAGTGTGGACTAGCGGGGCGGTTGAGCAGTTCTTC,CASSQVWTSGAVEQFF,TRBD2,TRBJ2-1,NA,TRBV3-1
TGTGCCAGCAGGTACCCGGGACAGGGATCCTACGAGCAGTACTTC,CASRYPGQGSYEQYF,TRBD1,TRBJ2-7,many,TRBV6-6
TGTGCCAGCAGCTTAAGGCTAGGCGGACTAGCGGGAAGTATGAATGAGCAGTTCTTC,CASSLRLGGLAGSMNEQFF,TRBD2,TRBJ2-1,many,TRBV7-2
TGTGCCAGCAGCTCTCAGGGGGCAACTTTCTTT,CASSSQGATFF,TRBD1,TRBJ1-1,NA,TRBV7-9
TGTGCCAGCGGACAGACAAGAGCAGAGACCCAGTACTTC,CASGQTRAETQYF,NA,TRBJ2-5,NA,TRBV2
TGTGCCAGCAGCCCAAGACAGGCAAATCAGCCCCAGCATTTT,CASSPRQANQPQHF,NA,TRBJ1-5,few,TRBV27
TGTGCCAGCAGTTCGCCCATGGGGGTATGGACATCTTTCTTT,CASSSPMGVWTSFF,NA,TRBJ1-1,few,TRBV12-3/TRBV12-4
TGCGCCAGCAGCTTAGAGCCGGCGGTTAATGAGCAGTTCTTC,CASSLEPAVNEQFF,NA,TRBJ2-1,few,TRBV5-1
TGTGCCAGCAGTTTTCCCAGCGGGGGTACCGGGGAGCTGTTTTTT,CASSFPSGGTGELFF,TRBD2,TRBJ2-2,NA,TRBV12-3/TRBV12-4
TGTGCCAGCAGCGACGTCGGGACAGCAAGCTCTGAAGCTTTCTTT,CASSDVGTASSEAFF,TRBD1,TRBJ1-1,NA,TRBV6-2/TRBV6-3
TGCGCCAGCAGCCAAGATGGGGCGGCAGGGGCCAACGTCCTGACTTTC,CASSQDGAAGANVLTF,NA,TRBJ2-6,NA,TRBV4-3
TGTGCCAGCAGCCCTTTCGGAGTCGAGAGGTCACCCCTCCACTTT,CASSPFGVERSPLHF,NA,TRBJ1-6,NA,TRBV7-2
TGTGCCAGCAGTTTGGGACCGGCCACAGATACGCAGTATTTT,CASSLGPATDTQYF,NA,TRBJ2-3,NA,TRBV12-3/TRBV12-4
TGTGCCAGCAGCTTAGGTGCAAACCAGGAAGGCTACACCTTC,CASSLGANQEGYTF,NA,TRBJ1-2,NA,TRBV7-2
TGTGCCAGCAGCTTACAGGGGAACGGTAATAATGAGCAGTTCTTC,CASSLQGNGNNEQFF,NA,TRBJ2-1,NA,TRBV7-3
TGTGCCAGCAGCCAAGATGGGCGTCCTGAGACCCAGTACTTC,CASSQDGRPETQYF,NA,TRBJ2-5,NA,TRBV4-2
TGTGCCACCAGCCCTTCCGGGTGGAATGAGCAGTTCTTC,CATSPSGWNEQFF,NA,TRBJ2-1,few,TRBV15
TGCGCCAGCACCGCCGGGACAGGGTACAATGAGCAGTTCTTC,CASTAGTGYNEQFF,TRBD1,TRBJ2-1,NA,TRBV5-1
TGTGCCAGCAGCTCCGGTTCCCGGGGCCGGAACACCGGGGAGCTGTTTTTT,CASSSGSRGRNTGELFF,NA,TRBJ2-2,few,TRBV7-6
TGTGCCAGCAGTTCAAGGACTAGCGGGACAGATACGCAGTATTTT,CASSSRTSGTDTQYF,TRBD2,TRBJ2-3,many,TRBV12-3/TRBV12-4
TGTGCCAGCAGTTTCCAACCGGGTCAGCCCCAGCATTTT,CASSFQPGQPQHF,NA,TRBJ1-5,NA,TRBV27
TGCAGTGCTAGAGATGTACGGGGGGCCAAAAACATTCAGTACTTC,CSARDVRGAKNIQYF,NA,TRBJ2-4,few,TRBV20-1
TGCGCCAGCAGTCAACAGGGCCGGGGCACCGGGGAGCTGTTTTTT,CASSQQGRGTGELFF,NA,TRBJ2-2,many,TRBV10-1
TGTGCCAGCAGCCTCAGGGTACTTGGGGTTTACTATGGCTACACCTTC,CASSLRVLGVYYGYTF,NA,TRBJ1-2,NA,TRBV7-2
TGTGCCAGCAGTTACTCGCAGGGCCGAAATGAAAAACTGTTTTTT,CASSYSQGRNEKLFF,NA,TRBJ1-4,NA,TRBV6-5
TGTGCCAGCACGGAGGGACAGGGTCGAGGGTACGAGCAGTACTTC,CASTEGQGRGYEQYF,TRBD1,TRBJ2-7,NA,TRBV2
TGTGCCAGCAGTTCAGACGGAAGAGGAGGCTACACCTTC,CASSSDGRGGYTF,NA,TRBJ1-2,few,TRBV27
TGCAGGCCCTGGCGGGGGTTCACAGATACGCAGTATTTT,CRPWRGFTDTQYF,TRBD2,TRBJ2-3,NA,TRBV20-1
TGTGCCAGCAGTTTCGGTGAAGGGGCCTATGGCTACACCTTC,CASSFGEGAYGYTF,NA,TRBJ1-2,few,TRBV12-3/TRBV12-4
TGTGCCAGCTCGACGAGGTCCGGGGAGCTGTTTTTT,CASSTRSGELFF,NA,TRBJ2-2,NA,TRBV18
TGTGCCAGCAGTGATTGGGCAGGGACTGAAGCTTTCTTT,CASSDWAGTEAFF,NA,TRBJ1-1,many,TRBV2
TGTGCCAGTAGTATAATTAGCACAGGAAACACTGAAGCTTTCTTT,CASSIISTGNTEAFF,NA,TRBJ1-1,NA,TRBV19
TGTGCCAGCAGGCATACAGGGGAGGAGACCCAGTACTTC,CASRHTGEETQYF,TRBD1,TRBJ2-5,NA,TRBV9
TGTGCCAGCAGCTTAGATGGGGGACGAGAGACCCAGTACTTC,CASSLDGGRETQYF,NA,TRBJ2-5,few,TRBV7-2
TGTGCCAGCAGTGAGCTCTATCAGCCCCAGCATTTT,CASSELYQPQHF,NA,TRBJ1-5,few,TRBV6-1